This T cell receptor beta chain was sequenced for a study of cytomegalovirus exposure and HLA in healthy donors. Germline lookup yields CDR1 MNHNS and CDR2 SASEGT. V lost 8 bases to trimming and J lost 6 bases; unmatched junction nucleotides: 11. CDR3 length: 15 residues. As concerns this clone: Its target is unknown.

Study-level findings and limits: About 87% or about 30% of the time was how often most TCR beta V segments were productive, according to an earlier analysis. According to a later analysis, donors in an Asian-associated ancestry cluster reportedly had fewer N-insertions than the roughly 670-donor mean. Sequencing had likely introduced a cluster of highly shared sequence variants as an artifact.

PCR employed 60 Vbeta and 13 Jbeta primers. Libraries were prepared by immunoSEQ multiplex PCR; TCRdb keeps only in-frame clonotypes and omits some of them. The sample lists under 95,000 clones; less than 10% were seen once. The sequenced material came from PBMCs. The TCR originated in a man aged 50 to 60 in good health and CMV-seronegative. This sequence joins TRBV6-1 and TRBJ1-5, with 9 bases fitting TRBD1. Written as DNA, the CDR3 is TGTGCCAGCGAAACGGGACAGGGATCAAGTCAGCCCCAGCATTTT. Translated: CASETGQGSSQPQHF.